Below are 23 T cell receptor beta chains sequenced from a single sample in a study of blood T cell repertoires in COVID-19. The protocol was immunoSEQ multiplex PCR, while the TCRdb copy is restricted to in-frame clones and leaves out a portion. The table lists about 250,000 clones, roughly nine tenths of them singletons. The sequencing sample was made of peripheral blood. The receptors derive from a woman aged 40-49 years who had recovered from COVID-19.

The chain has TRBV5-4 and TRBJ2-3; D is perhaps TRBD1 (5 bases). The CDR3 is 15 amino acids. V gave up 2 bases and J gave up 2 bases, with 12 bases separating them. Germline V gene sequence: CDR1 SGHNT, CDR2 YYREEE (reference sequence). The CDR3 protein is CASSFDQGHTDTQYF. CDR3 DNA sequence: TGTGCCAGCAGCTTCGACCAGGGTCACACAGATACGCAGTATTTT.

J is TRBJ2-4 and V is TRBV7-2; 12 bases align to TRBD2. CDR3 length: 17 residues. V was pared by 2 bases and J by 9 bases, with 11 bases of the junction left unmatched. CDR1 is SGHTA and CDR2 is FQGNSA in the germline V gene. The CDR3 protein is CASSLPILAGGPPIQYF. In DNA form, the CDR3 reads TGTGCCAGCAGCTTACCCATACTAGCGGGGGGACCTCCCATTCAGTACTTC. Based on the CDR3 plus reference TRBV7-2 and TRBJ2-4, the full variable domain is GAGVSQSPSNKVTEKGKDVELRCDPISGHTALYWYRQSLGQGLEFLIYFQGNSAPDKSGLPSDRFSAERTGGSVSTLTIQRTQQEDSAVYLCASSLPILAGGPPIQYFGAGTRLSVL.

The gene calls are TRBV3-1 (or the pseudogene TRBV3-2) and TRBJ2-2; TRBD2 aligns across 9 bases. The CDR3 contains 16 residues. V shed 4 bases, J shed 3 bases, and the junction held 6 bases outside the gene matches. The germline gives CDR1 LGHDT, CDR2 YNNKEL (reference sequence). CDR3 in DNA: TGTGCCAGCAGCCCTTTAGCGGGAGTGGACACCGGGGAGCTGTTTTTT. Translated, it gives CASSPLAGVDTGELFF.

The chain couples TRBV27 to TRBJ2-7; 9 bases fit TRBD1. Germline CDR1 is MNHEY and CDR2 is SMNVEV (reference sequence). The CDR3 is 14 residues long. V lost 5 bases and J lost 3; bases outside the gene matches: 5. CDR3 residues: CASSPGQGGYEQYF. CDR3 nucleotides: TGTGCCAGCAGTCCGGGACAGGGCGGCTACGAGCAGTACTTC.

DNA of the CDR3: TGTGCCACTCAACCCGGGACAGGGGCAACCCCGGGGGAGCAGTACTTC. It translates to CATQPGTGATPGEQYF. The chain employs TRBV10-3 and TRBJ2-7; 10 bases are shared with TRBD1. Germline CDR1 and CDR2: ENHRY and SYGVKD. With V trimmed by 10 bases and J by 7 bases, 19 bases remained unmatched. The CDR3 covers 16 residues.

The chain employs TRBV9 and TRBJ2-1, with D possibly being TRBD1 (8 bases). The germline gives CDR1 SGDLS, CDR2 YYNGEE. Between the trimmed V and J ends, which lost 4 bases and 6 bases, there was a span of 17 bases. This CDR3 has 15 amino acids. The CDR3 here is CASSTGGGLRNEQFF. CDR3 DNA: TGTGCCAGCAGCACAGGGGGGGGACTCCGCAATGAGCAGTTCTTC.

The chain joins TRBV5-1 to TRBJ2-1, with D perhaps TRBD1 (6 bases). The CDR3 sequence is 14 residues long. Trimming shortened V by 3 bases and J by 9 bases, and 16 bases separated the two germline ends. Germline assignment: CDR1 SGHRS and CDR2 YFSETQ. CDR3 in DNA: TGCGCCAGCAGCTCTACACAGGGTTTGAGTGAGCAGTTCTTC. It encodes CASSSTQGLSEQFF.

The CDR3 reads CASSVSGQTNQPQHF. As DNA, the CDR3 is TGTGCCAGCAGCGTTTCGGGACAGACCAATCAGCCCCAGCATTTT. V is TRBV9 and J is TRBJ1-5; 7 nucleotides align to TRBD1. There are 15 residues in the CDR3. V shed 2 bases and J 3 bases; nucleotides not matched to a gene: 5. Germline V gene data show CDR1 as SGDLS and CDR2 as YYNGEE.

The V call is TRBV19, the J call TRBJ2-5; 12 nucleotides line up with TRBD2. The germline CDR1 and CDR2 sequences are LNHDA and SQIVND (reference sequence). After removal of 6 bases from V and 5 bases from J, the junction contained 7 bases not matched to a gene. This CDR3 has 15 residues. CDR3 amino acids: CASSILAGGIETQYF. The CDR3 DNA reads TGTGCCAGTAGCATTCTAGCGGGGGGGATTGAGACCCAGTACTTC.

DNA of the CDR3: TGTGCCAGCAGCTTACCCCCGGGCACAGATACGCAGTATTTT. Protein sequence: CASSLPPGTDTQYF. The chain is built from TRBV7-2 and TRBJ2-3; D ambiguous. The CDR3 loop spans 14 amino acids. The germline V and J ends were trimmed by 2 bases and 1 base, with 7 bases remaining between them. CDR1 and CDR2 from the germline V gene are SGHTA and FQGNSA.

V and J are TRBV6-6 and TRBJ1-4, with 8 bases matching TRBD1. With V trimmed by 5 bases and J by 8 bases, 16 bases remained unmatched. This CDR3 contains 17 residues. Germline loops: CDR1 MNHNY, CDR2 SVGAGI (reference sequence). CDR3 sequence reads: CASSPVWTAGGEEKLFF. CDR3 DNA: TGTGCCAGCAGTCCGGTTTGGACTGCAGGGGGCGAAGAAAAACTGTTTTTT.

V and J are TRBV10-3 and TRBJ2-3, with 7 bases lining up with TRBD1. The V gene end was trimmed by 3 bases and the J gene end by 8 bases; junction bases not matched to a gene: 11. Germline V CDR1 and CDR2: ENHRY, SYGVKD. This CDR3 comprises 15 residues. The CDR3 here is CAISDKTDSGGTQYF. DNA for the CDR3: TGTGCCATCAGTGATAAGACGGATTCAGGGGGTACGCAGTATTTT.

The chain is built from TRBV5-6 and TRBJ1-2; 7 bases line up with TRBD1. V gave up 2 bases and J gave up 3 bases; unmatched junction bases: 7. CDR3 length: 15 residues. Germline V CDR1 and CDR2: SGHDT, YYEEEE. In nucleotides, the CDR3 is TGTGCCAGCAGCTTTAGAGGACAGGATCACTATGGCTACACCTTC. Translated, it gives CASSFRGQDHYGYTF.

The chain is built from TRBV24-1 and TRBJ1-2; D gene unclear. This CDR3 is 12 amino acids long. V lost 3 bases to trimming and J lost 6 bases, with 7 bases between them. Germline V CDR1 and CDR2: KGHDR, SFDVKD. DNA for the CDR3: TGTGCCACCAGTGATGTGCGGGATGGCTACACCTTC. This translates into CATSDVRDGYTF.

The chain couples TRBV27 to TRBJ1-2; 8 positions agree with TRBD1. V shed 2 bases and J 4 bases; nucleotides not matched to a gene: 6. The CDR3 contains 15 residues. Germline lookup yields CDR1 MNHEY and CDR2 SMNVEV (reference sequence). The CDR3 protein is CASSLGQGAAYGYTF. The CDR3 bases are TGTGCCAGCAGTTTAGGGCAGGGGGCCGCCTATGGCTACACCTTC.

J is TRBJ1-5 and V is TRBV10-3; TRBD1 matches at 7 bases. The V gene's germline CDR1 is ENHRY and CDR2 SYGVKD. The CDR3 is made up of 16 amino acids. With V trimmed by 2 bases and J by 3 bases, 7 bases remained unmatched. This CDR3 is CAISEEVDRVNQPQHF. CDR3 bases: TGTGCCATCAGTGAGGAGGTCGACAGGGTCAATCAGCCCCAGCATTTT.

The chain recombines TRBV12-5 with TRBJ2-2; the D is unclear. Germline loops: CDR1 LGHNT, CDR2 FRNRAP. Trimming left V 0 bases short and J 6 bases short, with 5 bases between. The CDR3 extends over 13 amino acids. The CDR3 protein is CASGLVLSGELFF. CDR3 nucleotide sequence: TGTGCTAGTGGTTTGGTACTTTCCGGGGAGCTGTTTTTT. Supplemented by reference TRBV12-5 and TRBJ2-2, the full variable domain reads DARVTQTPRHKVTEMGQEVTMRCQPILGHNTVFWYRQTMMQGLELLAYFRNRAPLDDSGMPKDRFSAEMPDATLATLKIQPSEPRDSAVYFCASGLVLSGELFFGEGSRLTVL.

This clone was detected only a few times. This chain uses TRBV9 with TRBJ1-6; tentative D call: TRBD1 (5 bases). Germline V gene sequence: CDR1 SGDLS, CDR2 YYNGEE. The CDR3 runs 15 residues. V dropped 0 bases and J dropped 5 bases, with 9 bases sitting between them. The CDR3 reads CASSVDRPHNSPLHF. In DNA, the CDR3 is TGTGCCAGCAGCGTAGACAGGCCCCATAATTCACCCCTCCACTTT.

This clone was recorded only once. The CDR3 region has the DNA TGTGCCATCAGGACGGACAGGGGAAGGACTGGGGCCAACGTCCTGACTTTC. It is translated as CAIRTDRGRTGANVLTF. The chain combines TRBV10-3 with TRBJ2-6; the match to TRBD1 covers 9 bases. This CDR3 comprises 17 residues. Unmatched junction bases numbered 8, after V lost 6 bases and J lost 2 bases. CDR1 ENHRY and CDR2 SYGVKD come from the germline V gene.

Worth noting for this clone: The same CDR3 is also encoded by other DNA sequences in this sample. The rearrangement joins TRBV30 to TRBJ1-3, with D unresolved. V was shortened by 5 bases and J by 0 bases, with 8 bases between the two germline ends. The CDR3 runs 13 residues. The V gene's germline CDR1 is GTSNPN and CDR2 SVGIG (reference sequence). In DNA, the CDR3 is TGTGCCTGGTCCGGGAGCTCTGGAAACACCATATATTTT. Its protein product is CAWSGSSGNTIYF.

V is TRBV10-1 and J is TRBJ2-2, with 7 bases aligning to TRBD1. CDR1 WNHNN and CDR2 SYGVQD come from the germline V gene (reference sequence). This CDR3 is built from 14 residues. Trimming removed 4 bases from V and 1 base from J; junction bases left unmatched: 0. Here the CDR3 reads CASSGQGNTGELFF. CDR3 nucleotides: TGCGCCAGCAGTGGACAGGGGAACACCGGGGAGCTGTTTTTT.

The V gene is TRBV5-1, the J gene TRBJ2-1; 10 positions match TRBD2. The CDR3 extends over 18 amino acids. Germline values: CDR1 SGHRS, CDR2 YFSETQ. Unmatched junction bases numbered 8, after V lost 0 bases and J lost 2 bases. CDR3 sequence: CASSLALAGAITYNEQFF. Written as DNA, the CDR3 is TGCGCCAGCAGCTTGGCCCTAGCGGGGGCCATTACCTACAATGAGCAGTTCTTC.

This chain connects TRBV6-5 to TRBJ1-2; no reliable D call. Germline-derived CDR1 and CDR2 are MNHEY and SVGAGI. The CDR3 consists of 16 residues. The V and J ends lost 0 bases and 8 bases respectively, with 19 bases between them. The CDR3 nucleotides are TGTGCCAGCAGTTACTCGAAAGCGGGCCCTCCGCGGGGCTACACCTTC. Amino acids: CASSYSKAGPPRGYTF.